A single sample gave rise to the 17 T cell receptor beta chains below, sequenced in a study of cytomegalovirus exposure and HLA in healthy donors. PCR primers comprised 60 Vbeta and 13 Jbeta primers. The method was immunoSEQ multiplex PCR; TCRdb's version includes in-frame clones alone and lacks a portion of them. The profile shows about 150,000 clones, about 86% of them singletons. Sequencing was carried out using PBMCs. The origin of the receptors is a woman aged 25 to 39 in good health and CMV-seronegative.

This clone was detected only once. Other nucleotide sequences from this sample produce the same CDR3. The chain couples TRBV28 to TRBJ1-2; TRBD1 aligns across 8 bases. The V gene end was trimmed by 1 base and the J gene end by 8 bases; junction bases not matched to a gene: 6. This CDR3 is 14 amino acids long. Per germline, CDR1 MDHEN and CDR2 SYDVKM. Written as DNA, the CDR3 is TGTGCCAGCAGTTTATCTACAGGGGGAGGCGGCTACACCTTC. Translating it yields CASSLSTGGGGYTF.

This chain joins TRBV4-3 and TRBJ2-1; TRBD2 agrees at 8 bases. The germline CDR1 and CDR2 sequences are LGHNA and YSLEER. The junction had 4 bases not matched to a gene; V was cut back by 0 bases and J by 3 bases. The CDR3 consists of 16 residues. The CDR3 protein is CASSQEERGFYNEQFF. CDR3 sequence (DNA): TGCGCCAGCAGCCAAGAAGAGCGGGGGTTCTACAATGAGCAGTTCTTC.

The V call is TRBV7-3, the J call TRBJ2-5; the match to TRBD2 covers 11 bases. Trimming removed 0 bases from V and 5 bases from J; junction bases left unmatched: 8. Germline V CDR1 and CDR2: SGHTA, FQGTGA. The CDR3 spans 17 residues. The DNA of the CDR3 is TGTGCCAGCAGCTTAACCCCTAGCGGGGGGTCAGGGGAGACCCAGTACTTC. Translation: CASSLTPSGGSGETQYF.

This clone was recorded only once. The genes are TRBV9 and TRBJ1-1; 7 positions agree with TRBD1. The CDR3 has 16 amino acids. The V gene end was trimmed by 4 bases and the J gene end by 1 base; junction bases not matched to a gene: 10. CDR1 SGDLS and CDR2 YYNGEE come from the germline V gene. As DNA, the CDR3 is TGTGCCAGCAGCCCCCTTAGGGGGCAGACGAACACTGAAGCTTTCTTT. This sequence encodes CASSPLRGQTNTEAFF.

This clone was seen a few times. The chain recombines TRBV5-6 with TRBJ2-1, with 15 bases identical to TRBD2. The germline CDR1 and CDR2 sequences are SGHDT and YYEEEE. With 6 bases clipped from V and 4 bases from J, the junction kept 8 bases outside the gene matches. CDR3 length equals 17 residues. The CDR3 sequence is CASTQGLAGGLYNEQFF. The CDR3 DNA reads as TGTGCCAGCACGCAGGGACTAGCGGGGGGCTTATACAATGAGCAGTTCTTC.

CDR3 in DNA: TGTGCCAGCAGTTACGTGAGACAGGGTTACGAGCAGTACTTC. Amino acids: CASSYVRQGYEQYF. This chain connects TRBV6-6 to TRBJ2-7; 7 positions match TRBD1. CDR3 size: 14 residues. Germline V gene sequence: CDR1 MNHNY, CDR2 SVGAGI (reference sequence). V lost 2 bases and J lost 4; bases outside the gene matches: 5.

V is TRBV5-1 and J is TRBJ2-7; D unclear. V lost 0 bases, J lost 7 bases, and 8 bases lay in between. Germline lookup yields CDR1 SGHRS and CDR2 YFSETQ. The CDR3 is made up of 12 amino acids. The DNA for the CDR3 is TGCGCCAGCAGCTTGGACAGCTGGGAGCAGTACTTC. Translation: CASSLDSWEQYF.

This clone was counted once. The chain couples TRBV9 to TRBJ2-7; 9 bases are a match to TRBD1. This CDR3 contains 15 residues. Germline CDR1 and CDR2: SGDLS and YYNGEE. V lost 4 bases and J lost 6; bases outside the gene matches: 11. As DNA, the CDR3 is TGTGCCAGCAGCTCCCTGGGACAGGGAATTGGCGAGCAGTACTTC. It is translated as CASSSLGQGIGEQYF.

This chain joins TRBV2 and TRBJ1-1; weak D call: TRBD1 (5 bases). Per the germline V gene, CDR1 is SNHLY and CDR2 is FYNNEI. The CDR3 contains 16 residues. V was clipped by 8 bases and J by 4 bases, with 23 bases between them. CDR3 protein: CASLLSHQGIGTEAFF. The CDR3 nucleotides read TGTGCCAGCCTACTATCCCACCAGGGAATAGGCACTGAAGCTTTCTTT.

About this clone itself: Other nucleotide sequences in the sample specify the same CDR3. The chain has TRBV29-1 and TRBJ1-1; no reliable D call. Germline values: CDR1 SQVTM, CDR2 ANQGSEA. This CDR3 spans 13 amino acids. V lost 2 bases and J 0 bases, leaving 7 bases between the germline ends. The CDR3 DNA is TGCAGCGTTGAAAAAGACATGAACACTGAAGCTTTCTTT. This translates into CSVEKDMNTEAFF. The variable domain in full, with the rest retrieved from reference TRBV29-1 and TRBJ1-1, is SAVISQKPSRDICQRGTSLTIQCQVDSQVTMMFWYRQQPGQSLTLIATANQGSEATYESGFVIDKFPISRPNLTFSTLTVSNMSPEDSSIYLCSVEKDMNTEAFFGQGTRLTVV.

The V and J genes are TRBV28 and TRBJ2-1; 14 nucleotides match TRBD2. CDR3 length equals 17 residues. Trimming cost V 0 bases and J 9 bases; bases outside gene matches: 7. Germline CDR1 is MDHEN and CDR2 is SYDVKM. The CDR3 loop is CASSLWGMTSGRVEQFF. DNA of the CDR3: TGTGCCAGCAGTTTATGGGGGATGACTAGCGGGAGGGTTGAGCAGTTCTTC. The whole variable domain, remainder taken from reference TRBV28 and TRBJ2-1, is DVKVTQSSRYLVKRTGEKVFLECVQDMDHENMFWYRQDPGLGLRLIYFSYDVKMKEKGDIPEGYSVSREKKERFSLILESASTNQTSMYLCASSLWGMTSGRVEQFFGPGTRLTVL.

The chain has TRBV18 and TRBJ1-2; 7 positions match TRBD1. Germline CDR1 KGHSH, CDR2 LQKENI. The junction had 10 bases not matched to a gene; V was cut back by 3 bases and J by 6 bases. This CDR3 contains 15 residues. The CDR3 DNA sequence: TGTGCCAGCTCACCTCGGGACAGCGAAGGCGATGGCTACACCTTC. This translates into CASSPRDSEGDGYTF.

This rearrangement joins TRBV30 to TRBJ2-1; the D gene is possibly TRBD2 (5 bases). The V end was cut by 5 bases, the J end by 6 bases, with 14 bases between. Germline loops: CDR1 GTSNPN, CDR2 SVGIG (reference sequence). The CDR3 extends over 13 amino acids. The CDR3 bases are TGTGCCTGGGCCACGGGATACGCCAATGAGCAGTTCTTC. As protein: CAWATGYANEQFF.

The genes are TRBV11-2 and TRBJ2-1; a possible D gene is TRBD2 (6 bases). The CDR3 is 15 residues long. Germline V lookup: CDR1 SGHAT, CDR2 FQNNGV. The V and J ends lost 2 bases and 2 bases respectively, with 10 bases between them. CDR3 in DNA: TGTGCCAGCAGCTTAAGGGGACTTCCCTACAATGAGCAGTTCTTC. Residues: CASSLRGLPYNEQFF. Based on the CDR3 plus reference TRBV11-2 and TRBJ2-1, the full variable domain is EAGVAQSPRYKIIEKRQSVAFWCNPISGHATLYWYQQILGQGPKLLIQFQNNGVVDDSQLPKDRFSAERLKGVDSTLKIQPAKLEDSAVYLCASSLRGLPYNEQFFGPGTRLTVL.

The chain recombines TRBV29-1 with TRBJ2-7, with D maybe TRBD1 (6 bases). CDR3 length equals 12 residues. Germline assignment: CDR1 SQVTM and CDR2 ANQGSEA. The V gene lost 4 bases and the J gene lost 5 bases, with 12 bases spanning the gap. The CDR3 region has the DNA TGCAGCGTTGGAGGGCCAGGGGACGAGCAGTACTTC. It specifies CSVGGPGDEQYF.

The V and J genes are TRBV6-6 and TRBJ1-2; D might be TRBD1 (6 bases). The germline gives CDR1 MNHNY, CDR2 SVGAGI (reference sequence). This CDR3 comprises 15 residues. V shed 8 bases and J shed 4 bases, with 20 bases lying between them. In DNA form, the CDR3 reads TGTGCCAGCTCCGGGGGGGAGGACAGTATCTATGGCTACACCTTC. Residues: CASSGGEDSIYGYTF.

This clone was recorded only once. The chain joins TRBV7-9 to TRBJ2-3; a possible D gene is TRBD1 (6 bases). The CDR3 is made up of 16 amino acids. The ends were cut back, 5 bases at V and 2 bases at J, with 17 bases in the middle. The germline V gene encodes CDR1 SEHNR and CDR2 FQNEAQ (reference sequence). CDR3 loop: CASSLGRDTYTDTQYF. The CDR3 DNA follows: TGTGCCAGCAGCCTCGGCAGGGACACCTACACAGATACGCAGTATTTT.